The clone carrying this T cell receptor beta chain was seen once. Assay: immunoSEQ multiplex PCR; the TCRdb copy retains only in-frame clones and omits some. The sample consists of tens of thousands of clones, roughly 92% of them appearing once. This sample is part of a study of T cell changes during pregnancy in multiple sclerosis. The CDR3 has 14 amino acids. Per germline, CDR1 MNHNS and CDR2 SASEGT. Losses at the gene ends were 4 bases for V and 4 bases for J; bases not matched to a gene: 4. The chain joins TRBV6-1 to TRBJ1-1; 9 bases agree with TRBD1. This receptor was obtained from a female donor with multiple sclerosis, enrolled in a pregnancy study. The sample comprised peripheral blood. The CDR3 DNA reads as TGTGCCAGCAGTGTGCGACAGGGGGGCACTGAAGCTTTCTTT. This gives the protein CASSVRQGGTEAFF.